Each of the 5 T cell receptor beta chains below was sequenced from the same sample in a study of T cell responses to AZD1222 COVID-19 vaccine. Libraries were prepared by immunoSEQ multiplex PCR; TCRdb keeps only in-frame clonotypes and omits some of them. Found here are some 120,000 clones, roughly 84% of them singletons; the top ten hold about 25%. The material sequenced was peripheral blood, taken 28 days after the second AZD1222 dose. All receptors derive from an adult who received the AZD1222 COVID-19 vaccine.

The chain is built from TRBV12-5 and TRBJ1-1, with 8 bases matching TRBD1. V trimming: 2 bases; J trimming: 1 base; junction bases outside the gene matches: 6. CDR1 and CDR2 (germline): LGHNT, FRNRAP. This CDR3 comprises 16 residues. Written as DNA, the CDR3 is TGTGCTAGTGGTTTGACGGGACAGGCCGGGAACACTGAAGCTTTCTTT. Amino acid sequence: CASGLTGQAGNTEAFF.

The chain links TRBV5-1 to TRBJ1-5, with TRBD1 matching 11 bases. The germline gives CDR1 SGHRS, CDR2 YFSETQ. This CDR3 contains 16 residues. Trimming at V came to 4 bases and at J to 3 bases, leaving 6 bases not matched to a gene. CDR3 sequence (DNA): TGCGCCAGCAGCCCGGGGACAGGGGGTTACAATCAGCCCCAGCATTTT. Its translation: CASSPGTGGYNQPQHF.

CDR3 DNA: TGCAGCGTTCTAACAGGGAATGAAAAACTGTTTTTT. Translation: CSVLTGNEKLFF. The genes are TRBV29-1 and TRBJ1-4; tentative D call: TRBD1 (6 bases). Germline V gene data show CDR1 as SQVTM and CDR2 as ANQGSEA. This CDR3 is built from 12 residues. The V end was cut by 5 bases, the J end by 5 bases, with 9 bases between.

This chain uses TRBV5-1 with TRBJ2-3; 7 bases are shared with TRBD2. V was pared by 6 bases and J by 0 bases, with 7 bases of the junction left unmatched. The length of the CDR3 is 15 residues. Germline V CDR1 and CDR2: SGHRS, YFSETQ. The CDR3 protein is CASIRAGFSTDTQYF. CDR3 in DNA: TGCGCCAGCATCCGAGCGGGGTTTAGCACAGATACGCAGTATTTT.

This chain uses TRBV24-1 with TRBJ2-1, with D unclear. Germline V CDR1 and CDR2: KGHDR, SFDVKD. There are 12 residues in the CDR3. V lost 2 bases and J lost 5, with 3 bases in between. The CDR3 is CATSDYHNEQFF. The CDR3 bases are TGTGCCACCAGTGATTACCACAATGAGCAGTTCTTC.